This T cell receptor beta chain is from a study of blood T cell repertoires in COVID-19. On the study more broadly: From T cells, B-cell-depleted T cells, or PBMCs came the material, which was cDNA or gDNA.

The protocol was immunoSEQ multiplex PCR, while the TCRdb copy is restricted to in-frame clones and leaves out a portion. The sample lists approximately 90,000 clones; about 90% were seen once. V was clipped by 7 bases and J by 6 bases, with 22 bases between them. Germline CDR1 is LNHDA and CDR2 is SQIVND (reference sequence). The CDR3 spans 16 residues. This TCR was recovered from a human donor in a cohort sampled during active COVID-19. The chain links TRBV19 to TRBJ1-5, with no clear D. The specimen sequenced was peripheral blood. As DNA, the CDR3 is TGTGCCAGTAACCCTCTAGGTGCCGGGGTGGGTCAGCCCCAGCATTTT. Its protein is CASNPLGAGVGQPQHF.